These T cell receptor beta chains were read from a single sample in a study of blood T cell repertoires in COVID-19. Profiling relied on immunoSEQ multiplex PCR, and the TCRdb table lists in-frame clones only, not all of them. The sample contains more than 110,000 clones, about 80% of which appear only once. Sequencing was done on a sample of peripheral blood. The origin of the receptors is a human donor in a cohort sampled during active COVID-19. CDR3s include the opening cysteine and the closing phenylalanine or tryptophan.

v_gene	j_gene	CDR3aa
TRBV7-2	TRBJ2-7	CASSWTGLSSYEQYF
TRBV11-3	TRBJ2-5	CASSLGAGQMETQYF
TRBV11-3	TRBJ2-1	CASSSGLVSYNEQFF
TRBV29-1	TRBJ1-4	CSVRTGFRATNEKLFF
TRBV2	TRBJ2-3	CASSEVPGGGTDTQYF
TRBV7-2	TRBJ2-1	CASSLDGRGGWNEQFF
TRBV5-5	TRBJ2-7	CASSGTMGEAYEQYF
TRBV5-1	TRBJ1-2	CASSLGTVANYGYTF
TRBV7-9	TRBJ2-5	CASSLGGGAGQTQYF
TRBV10-3	TRBJ1-5	CAISGSLGQGGEPQHF
TRBV7-9	TRBJ2-2	CASSLASTGELFF
TRBV28	TRBJ2-3	CASSLAGSRGTDTQYF
TRBV12-3/TRBV12-4	TRBJ1-4	CASSFVGGEKLFF
TRBV2	TRBJ2-7	CASSVTSPPYEQYF
TRBV9	TRBJ2-2	CASSVFGVSGELFF
TRBV5-6	TRBJ1-2	CASSWGWQGYGYTF
TRBV11-2	TRBJ1-2	CASRHTAHGYTF
TRBV13	TRBJ2-1	CASTSKLGGGNEQFF
TRBV5-6	TRBJ2-5	CASSSPGTEETQYF
TRBV27	TRBJ1-2	CASSYRGVNGYTF
TRBV3-1/TRBV3-2	TRBJ2-1	CASSLQGTGPYNEQFF
TRBV11-3	TRBJ2-2	CASSPRTGEAGELFF
TRBV5-6	TRBJ2-7	CASSSTGHLYEQYF
TRBV15	TRBJ2-4	CATSRERTSGGYIQYF
TRBV5-6	TRBJ2-3	CASSLALAGVPPTDTQYF
TRBV7-6	TRBJ2-5	CASSLTGGQETQYF
TRBV12-3/TRBV12-4	TRBJ2-4	CASSLVLKNIQYF
TRBV15	TRBJ1-4	CATSRGGEKLFF
TRBV7-3	TRBJ2-1	CASSYLGQGYDEQFF
TRBV7-2	TRBJ2-2	CASSAGFDTGELFF
TRBV6-4	TRBJ2-3	CASSGGGVTDTQYF
TRBV19	TRBJ2-7	CASTGTGGSYEQYF
TRBV6-5	TRBJ2-1	CASSLGQIVAEQFF
TRBV5-4	TRBJ2-3	CASSFFFGGSSTDTQYF
TRBV20-1	TRBJ1-1	CSASQRPPVEAFF
TRBV5-3	TRBJ2-5	CARSLGPGLAGPQYF
TRBV4-1	TRBJ1-3	CASSQDVGGNGNTIYF
TRBV5-6	TRBJ1-3	CASSLNTGPSGNTIYF
TRBV6-6	TRBJ2-2	CASRDSGGAEELFF
TRBV24-1	TRBJ2-7	CATERGDEQYF
TRBV15	TRBJ1-2	CATSASPQGDGYTF
TRBV19	TRBJ1-6	CASSEDRGNSPLHF
TRBV9	TRBJ1-5	CASSETDSNQPQHF
TRBV5-5	TRBJ2-5	CASSLWGGVVETQYF
TRBV7-9	TRBJ2-3	CASSFEGRTDTQYF
TRBV28	TRBJ1-4	CASSSGQTGEGEKLFF
TRBV3-1/TRBV3-2	TRBJ2-7	CASSQGQGERDEQYF
TRBV13	TRBJ2-7	CASSLGRSYEQYF
TRBV5-4	TRBJ2-7	CASSLGTARIYEQYF
TRBV7-3	TRBJ2-3	CASSPLAAALDTQYF
TRBV6-2/TRBV6-3	TRBJ2-7	CASSDGGSGPEQYF
TRBV5-6	TRBJ1-6	CASSPGQFSYNSPLHF
TRBV3-1/TRBV3-2	TRBJ2-5	CASRGYQETQYF